The 20 T cell receptor beta chains below were found in one sample sequenced in a study of OX40 agonist ivuxolimab in advanced cancers. Sequencing used immunoSEQ multiplex PCR; TCRdb keeps in-frame clones, though not all of them. Among approximately 70,000 clones listed, almost 85% were seen once. This specimen consisted of CD4+ or CD8+ T cells sorted from blood, obtained in a trial of the OX40 agonist ivuxolimab. Every receptor here comes from an adult with an advanced solid tumor such as melanoma, head and neck, liver or kidney cancer.

The chain carries TRBV18 and TRBJ1-6; no clear D. V was shortened by 6 bases and J by 9 bases, with 24 bases between the two germline ends. The V gene's germline CDR1 is KGHSH and CDR2 LQKENI. The CDR3 sequence is 17 residues long. In nucleotides, the CDR3 is TGTGCCAGCTCGCACCAGGTCCGGGGTCCCGTAGGTTCACCCCTCCACTTT. This gives the protein CASSHQVRGPVGSPLHF.

The J gene is TRBJ1-1, the V gene TRBV5-4; D gene unclear. V shed 0 bases and J shed 1 base, with 7 bases lying between them. The CDR3 is 14 residues long. The germline V gene has CDR1 SGHNT and CDR2 YYREEE (reference sequence). The CDR3 protein is CASSLEQRNTEAFF. The CDR3, as DNA: TGTGCCAGCAGCTTGGAACAGAGGAACACTGAAGCTTTCTTT.

This chain uses TRBV4-1 with TRBJ1-6, with unresolved D. There are 14 residues in the CDR3. The ends were cut back, 2 bases at V and 11 bases at J, with 13 bases in the middle. Germline V gives CDR1 MGHRA, CDR2 YSYEKL. CDR3 DNA sequence: TGCGCCAGCAGCCAACCTACAGCGGCGGCACCCCTCCACTTT. Residues: CASSQPTAAAPLHF.

This chain links TRBV7-2 with TRBJ1-2; no clear D gene. The ends were cut back, 5 bases at V and 7 bases at J, with 14 bases in the middle. The germline V gene encodes CDR1 SGHTA and CDR2 FQGNSA. This CDR3 comprises 13 residues. The CDR3 sequence: CASSPKSLGGYTF. For the CDR3, the DNA is TGTGCCAGCAGCCCCAAGTCCCTGGGTGGCTACACCTTC.

This chain connects TRBV9 to TRBJ1-4; 9 nucleotides match TRBD1. Unmatched junction bases numbered 16, after V lost 5 bases and J lost 8 bases. This CDR3 is 17 amino acids long. CDR1 and CDR2 (germline): SGDLS, YYNGEE. The CDR3 sequence is CASSSVPAGTGLEKLFF. The CDR3 region has the DNA TGTGCCAGCAGTTCGGTACCCGCCGGGACAGGGTTAGAAAAACTGTTTTTT.

CDR3 in amino acids: CASSKQGFAYNSPLHF. CDR3 sequence (DNA): TGTGCCAGTAGTAAGCAGGGTTTCGCCTATAATTCACCCCTCCACTTT. The chain couples TRBV19 to TRBJ1-6; TRBD1 is a possible D gene (5 bases). The CDR3 spans 16 residues. In germline, CDR1 is LNHDA, CDR2 SQIVND (reference sequence). V was clipped by 4 bases and J by 2 bases, with 12 bases between them.

Concerning this clone: Its ends do not fully match the called genes, so a read error is possible. This chain links TRBV7-7 with TRBJ2-1; D may be TRBD2 (6 bases). The CDR3 is made up of 16 amino acids. Germline V lookup: CDR1 SSHAT, CDR2 FNYEAQ (reference sequence). The DNA for the CDR3 is TGTGCTAGCAGCTACGGACTATTAGGCTCCTACAATGAGCAGTTCTTC. Translating it yields CASSYGLLGSYNEQFF.

The chain carries TRBV2 and TRBJ2-3; no clear D gene. The CDR3 extends over 13 amino acids. V was trimmed by 2 bases and J by 4 bases, leaving 7 bases between them. CDR1 is SNHLY, CDR2 FYNNEI, per germline. The CDR3 loop reads CASSEFRADTQYF. DNA of the CDR3: TGTGCCAGCAGTGAATTTCGGGCAGATACGCAGTATTTT.

The chain combines TRBV15 with TRBJ2-3; 7 bases match TRBD2. This CDR3 spans 14 amino acids. V trimming: 3 bases; J trimming: 4 bases; junction bases outside the gene matches: 4. Per the germline V gene, CDR1 is LNHNV and CDR2 is YYDKDF (reference sequence). CDR3 DNA sequence: TGTGCCACCAGCAGGCGGCTAGCGGCAGATACGCAGTATTTT. Protein: CATSRRLAADTQYF.

CDR3 residues: CASSLEQGLDTQYF. DNA of the CDR3: TGCGCCAGCAGCTTGGAACAGGGGTTAGATACGCAGTATTTT. The V call is TRBV5-1, the J call TRBJ2-3; 7 bases are shared with TRBD1. The CDR3 length is 14 residues. With 0 bases clipped from V and 5 bases from J, the junction kept 3 bases outside the gene matches. The V gene's germline CDR1 is SGHRS and CDR2 YFSETQ.

This clone appeared once. This sequence joins TRBV11-3 and TRBJ1-1, with unresolved D. Per the germline V gene, CDR1 is SGHNT and CDR2 is YENEEA. V lost 1 base and J 4 bases, leaving 7 bases between the germline ends. This CDR3 comprises 13 residues. The CDR3 loop reads CASSLAASTEAFF. The CDR3 bases are TGTGCCAGCAGCTTAGCTGCTTCCACTGAAGCTTTCTTT.

This chain joins TRBV7-2 and TRBJ1-2; 9 nucleotides line up with TRBD1. V was pared by 3 bases and J by 2 bases, with 1 base of the junction left unmatched. The CDR3 is 14 amino acids. CDR1 is SGHTA and CDR2 is FQGNSA in the germline V gene. The CDR3 here is CASSFGTGNYGYTF. In DNA, the CDR3 is TGTGCCAGCAGCTTTGGGACAGGGAACTATGGCTACACCTTC.

This clone was seen only a few times. The chain employs TRBV10-3 and TRBJ2-1; 11 bases fit TRBD2. This CDR3 has 19 residues. Trimming at V came to 4 bases and at J to 1 base, leaving 12 bases not matched to a gene. Per the germline V gene, CDR1 is ENHRY and CDR2 is SYGVKD. CDR3 region: CAISGVTSGDSESYNEQFF. As DNA, the CDR3 is TGTGCCATCAGTGGCGTGACTAGCGGGGATTCAGAGTCCTACAATGAGCAGTTCTTC.

This clone was seen a few times. V and J are TRBV5-5 and TRBJ2-7; D may be TRBD2 (6 bases). Trimming left V 1 base short and J 0 bases short, with 8 bases between. The CDR3 consists of 14 residues. Germline V gives CDR1 SGHKS, CDR2 YYEKEE (reference sequence). CDR3 DNA sequence: TGTGCCAGCAGCTTGACTAGCTACTCCTACGAGCAGTACTTC. This gives the protein CASSLTSYSYEQYF.

The V and J genes are TRBV6-5 and TRBJ2-7, with D uncertain. Trimming stripped 0 bases from V and 3 bases from J, with 9 bases between. Germline CDR1 reads MNHEY; CDR2 reads SVGAGI. This CDR3 is built from 14 residues. DNA of the CDR3: TGTGCCAGCAGTTACTCAAGGGATCGCTACGAGCAGTACTTC. Protein sequence: CASSYSRDRYEQYF.

The chain employs TRBV6-5 and TRBJ1-2; no clear D. This CDR3 contains 15 residues. V lost 6 bases and J lost 4, with 18 bases in between. Germline CDR1 MNHEY, CDR2 SVGAGI. CDR3 in DNA: TGTGCCAGCAGCTCAGACTGGCTCGCGGGCTATGGCTACACCTTC. This translates into CASSSDWLAGYGYTF.

This clone was seen only a few times. The chain couples TRBV4-3 to TRBJ2-7, with a possible D match to TRBD2 (5 bases). The length of the CDR3 is 15 residues. Germline values: CDR1 LGHNA, CDR2 YSLEER. V was trimmed by 0 bases and J by 0 bases, leaving 9 bases between them. The CDR3 DNA is TGCGCCAGCAGCCAAGATACGGGGAGCTCCTACGAGCAGTACTTC. Translation: CASSQDTGSSYEQYF.

In this sample, this clone turned up a few times. The gene calls are TRBV7-3 and TRBJ2-2, with TRBD1 matching over 10 bases. Germline CDR1 is SGHTA and CDR2 is FQGTGA. The CDR3 has 16 amino acids. J lost 7 bases, V lost 5 bases, and 10 bases had no gene match. Here the CDR3 reads CASSPQGTGADGELFF. The CDR3 DNA reads as TGTGCCAGCAGCCCCCAGGGGACAGGGGCGGACGGGGAGCTGTTTTTT.

This clone was observed many times. The chain is built from TRBV2 and TRBJ1-5; D may be TRBD1 (5 bases). V shed 0 bases and J shed 1 base, with 10 bases lying between them. The germline V gene encodes CDR1 SNHLY and CDR2 FYNNEI. This CDR3 spans 16 amino acids. For the CDR3, the DNA is TGTGCCAGCAGTGAAGCGCAGGGTTTCAGCAATCAGCCCCAGCATTTT. It codes for CASSEAQGFSNQPQHF.

The chain recombines TRBV7-9 with TRBJ1-2; 8 positions match TRBD1. The CDR3 loop spans 12 amino acids. The germline V gene encodes CDR1 SEHNR and CDR2 FQNEAQ (reference sequence). The V segment lost 4 bases and the J segment 7 bases; nucleotides outside the gene matches: 2. As DNA, the CDR3 is TGTGCCAGCAGCTACAGGGGGGGTGGCTACACCTTC. It translates to CASSYRGGGYTF.